The rows below give T cell receptor beta chains drawn from one sample of a study of shared clonotypes between healthy human individuals. Libraries were prepared by immunoSEQ multiplex PCR; TCRdb keeps only in-frame clonotypes and omits some of them. This sample carries 400,000 to 500,000 clones, about 82% of them seen once, and the ten largest clones take 10% to 15%. The sequenced sample consisted of PBMCs. Every receptor here comes from a woman aged 40 to 49 in good health. Some clones in this sample may be carry-over from other donors' samples. CDR3s include the opening cysteine and the closing phenylalanine or tryptophan. The D gene is left open where the match is weak. Clone size is shown for a subset of rows, as once, few, many or a class of expanded clone.

clone_size,j_call,v_call,d_call,cdr3_aa,cdr3_nt
.,TRBJ1-2,TRBV20-1,.,CSARVSQGYTF,TGCAGTGCTAGAGTCAGTCAAGGCTACACCTTC
few,TRBJ2-5,TRBV2,TRBD2,CASRPGLADQETQYF,TGTGCCAGCAGACCGGGACTAGCGGATCAAGAGACCCAGTACTTC
few,TRBJ1-5,TRBV9,.,CASSVEGVVNQPQHF,TGTGCCAGCAGCGTAGAAGGAGTGGTCAATCAGCCCCAGCATTTT
.,TRBJ2-2,TRBV9,TRBD2,CASSPIAGAGELFF,TGTGCCAGCAGCCCGATAGCGGGAGCCGGGGAGCTGTTTTTT
.,TRBJ2-1,TRBV7-9,TRBD2,CASILAVSYNEQFF,TGTGCCAGCATCCTAGCGGTCTCCTACAATGAGCAGTTCTTC
many,TRBJ2-3,TRBV5-1,.,CASSLDVGDFYTQYF,TGCGCCAGCAGCTTGGATGTTGGCGATTTTTATACGCAGTATTTT
.,TRBJ1-2,TRBV11-2,.,CASSLEYRANYGYTF,TGTGCCAGCAGCTTAGAATACAGAGCTAACTATGGCTACACCTTC
.,TRBJ1-5,TRBV6-4,TRBD1,CASSAGTGQPQHF,TGTGCCAGCAGCGCTGGGACAGGTCAGCCCCAGCATTTT
.,TRBJ1-2,TRBV5-4,TRBD1,CAGSPGTASWMGYTF,TGTGCCGGCAGCCCGGGGACAGCCTCGTGGATGGGCTACACCTTC
once,TRBJ2-5,TRBV28,TRBD2,CASSRYGGDEETQYF,TGTGCCAGCAGCCGGTATGGGGGGGACGAAGAGACCCAGTACTTC
.,TRBJ2-7,TRBV20-1,.,CSVPGYEQYF,TGCAGTGTCCCGGGCTACGAGCAGTACTTC
.,TRBJ2-7,TRBV7-2,.,CASSLLPGHTYEQYF,TGTGCCAGCAGCTTACTACCGGGACATACTTACGAGCAGTACTTC
.,TRBJ2-5,TRBV10-3,.,CAISESTGIETQYF,TGTGCCATCAGTGAGTCAACGGGTATAGAGACCCAGTACTTC
.,TRBJ2-7,TRBV10-3,.,CAISEVRGDEQYF,TGTGCCATCAGTGAGGTCAGGGGCGACGAGCAGTACTTC
.,TRBJ1-5,TRBV6-1,TRBD1,CASSNTGGNQPQHF,TGTGCCAGCAGCAATACAGGGGGCAATCAGCCCCAGCATTTT
once,TRBJ2-2,TRBV15,TRBD2,CATAPFGTSGTGELFF,TGTGCCACGGCCCCGTTTGGGACTAGCGGCACCGGGGAGCTGTTTTTT
.,TRBJ1-1,TRBV29-1,TRBD1,CSVEQGADTEAFF,TGCAGCGTCGAACAGGGGGCCGACACTGAAGCTTTCTTT
.,TRBJ2-7,TRBV7-3,TRBD1,CASSRDRGRNEQYF,TGTGCCAGCAGCCGGGACAGGGGGCGAAACGAGCAGTACTTC
once,TRBJ2-3,TRBV4-3,TRBD2,CASSQAASTSDLTDTQYF,TGCGCCAGCAGCCAAGCTGCCTCGACTAGCGATTTGACAGATACGCAGTATTTT
.,TRBJ2-2,TRBV7-3,.,CASSFGLPNTGELFF,TGTGCCAGCAGCTTTGGTCTTCCGAACACCGGGGAGCTGTTTTTT
.,TRBJ2-7,TRBV5-1,TRBD1,CASSPGQLSYEQYF,TGCGCCAGCAGCCCGGGACAGCTTTCCTACGAGCAGTACTTC
many,TRBJ1-1,TRBV9,.,CASSPSGPTNTEAFF,TGTGCCAGCAGCCCCAGCGGGCCTACGAACACTGAAGCTTTCTTT
.,TRBJ1-3,TRBV18,.,CASSPDRGNTIYF,TGTGCCAGCTCCCCCGACAGAGGAAACACCATATATTTT
few,TRBJ2-1,TRBV29-1,TRBD2,CSAPGLAGNEQFF,TGCAGCGCCCCCGGACTAGCGGGCAATGAGCAGTTCTTC
.,TRBJ1-5,TRBV27,TRBD1,CASKWTGRNQPQHF,TGTGCCAGCAAGTGGACAGGGCGCAATCAGCCCCAGCATTTT
.,TRBJ1-5,TRBV28,.,CASSLGSEVQPQHF,TGTGCCAGCAGTTTAGGTTCGGAGGTCCAGCCCCAGCATTTT
.,TRBJ2-7,TRBV28,TRBD2,CATSAPGGEQYF,TGTGCCACCTCCGCCCCGGGGGGCGAGCAGTACTTC
.,TRBJ2-7,TRBV29-1,TRBD1,CSVPQDRHPSYEQYF,TGCAGCGTTCCCCAGGACAGGCACCCCTCCTACGAGCAGTACTTC
.,TRBJ2-7,TRBV28,.,CASSAGSYEQYF,TGTGCCAGCAGCGCCGGATCCTACGAGCAGTACTTC